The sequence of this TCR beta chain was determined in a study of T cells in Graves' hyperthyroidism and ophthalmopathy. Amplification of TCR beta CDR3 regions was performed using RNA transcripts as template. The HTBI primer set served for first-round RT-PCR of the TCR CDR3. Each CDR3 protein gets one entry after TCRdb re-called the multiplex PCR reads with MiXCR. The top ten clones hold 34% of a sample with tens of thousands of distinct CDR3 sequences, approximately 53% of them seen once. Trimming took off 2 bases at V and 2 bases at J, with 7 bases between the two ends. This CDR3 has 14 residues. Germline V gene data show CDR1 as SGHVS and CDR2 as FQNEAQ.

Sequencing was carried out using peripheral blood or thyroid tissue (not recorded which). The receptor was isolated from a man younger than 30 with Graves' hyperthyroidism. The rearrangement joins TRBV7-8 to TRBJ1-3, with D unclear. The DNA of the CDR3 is TGTGCCAGCAGCTTAACAGTAACTGGAAACACCATATATTTT. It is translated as CASSLTVTGNTIYF.